Described below is a single T cell receptor beta chain sequence and its context. Its antigen is unidentified. The CDR3 contains 15 residues. Germline values: CDR1 LNHDA, CDR2 SQIVND (reference sequence). Trimming cost V 4 bases and J 3 bases; bases outside gene matches: 8. The data belong to a study of PD-L1 blockade in urothelial cancer. Study as a whole: Every 3 weeks, patients received intravenous atezolizumab 1,200 mg, beginning 2014. Enrolled patients had been treated previously with 0 to 3 chemotherapy regimens. Blood drawn 3 weeks (second dose) and 6 weeks after treatment start was analyzed. The study, taken as a whole, reports: Durable-benefit patients had greater expansion of tumor-associated blood clones at 3 weeks.

As for time point: pretreatment peripheral blood. The protocol was immunoSEQ multiplex PCR, while the TCRdb copy is restricted to in-frame clones and leaves out a portion. Of about 49,000 clones in the sample, approximately 85% were seen once. This chain connects TRBV19 to TRBJ1-1; 7 bases align to TRBD1. This receptor was taken from a man in his 70s with urothelial cancer. This specimen consisted of PBMCs, obtained around atezolizumab (anti-PD-L1) treatment. The CDR3, as DNA: TGTGCCAGTAGTAGATCCCTGACAGGGTACACTGAAGCTTTCTTT. Encoded protein: CASSRSLTGYTEAFF.